These 13 T cell receptor beta chains originate from one sample sequenced in a study of neurological immune-mediated disorders (dated by TCRdb to the late 2010s). The library was made by 5' RACE. Sequencing was carried out with an Illumina HiSeq 2500. In-frame beta chains were kept once TCRdb had trimmed the public reads at Q25 with fastp and called clones with MiXCR. Each CDR3 protein gets just one entry, which takes the most common genes and DNA from the rows behind it. Present in this sample are roughly 65,000 distinct CDR3 sequences, approximately 5.1% of which were seen just once. About 5.3% of the sample is taken by the ten largest. Sequencing input: PBMCs. The receptors derive from a human donor with multiple sclerosis. The donor label of this sample is uncertain.

Ten or more counts support this clonotype. The rearrangement joins TRBV20-1 to TRBJ2-2, with unresolved D. The CDR3 spans 14 residues. Germline loops: CDR1 DFQATT, CDR2 SNEGSKA (reference sequence). V was pared by 6 bases and J by 0 bases, with 11 bases between. CDR3 protein: CSAQASSNTGELFF. CDR3 sequence (DNA): TGCAGTGCCCAGGCCAGTTCGAACACCGGGGAGCTGTTTTTT.

This clonotype was counted at least ten times. This chain uses TRBV5-1 with TRBJ1-1; no firm D call. Germline CDR1 SGHRS, CDR2 YFSETQ. The V end was cut by 4 bases, the J end by 0 bases, with 10 bases between. CDR3 length equals 14 residues. For the CDR3, the DNA is TGCGCCAGCAGCCTATACAATATGAACACTGAAGCTTTCTTT. Its translation is CASSLYNMNTEAFF.

This clonotype has more than one count but fewer than ten. V and J are TRBV5-1 and TRBJ2-6; maybe TRBD1 (5 bases). The germline V and J ends were trimmed by 1 base and 0 bases, with 8 bases remaining between them. Germline V gives CDR1 SGHRS, CDR2 YFSETQ. CDR3 length: 16 amino acids. CDR3 in DNA: TGCGCCAGCAGCTTGCGACAGAGCTCTGGGGCCAACGTCCTGACTTTC. Residues: CASSLRQSSGANVLTF. The full variable domain, with the rest looked up from reference TRBV5-1 and TRBJ2-6, is KAGVTQTPRYLIKTRGQQVTLSCSPISGHRSVSWYQQTPGQGLQFLFEYFSETQRNKGNFPGRFSGRQFSNSRSEMNVSTLELGDSALYLCASSLRQSSGANVLTFGAGSRLTVL.

This clonotype was seen repeatedly, ten times or more. This rearrangement joins TRBV20-1 to TRBJ2-4; D possibly corresponds to TRBD2 (7 bases). V gave up 1 base and J gave up 6 bases, with 13 bases separating them. The germline gives CDR1 DFQATT, CDR2 SNEGSKA (reference sequence). This CDR3 has 14 residues. The DNA of the CDR3 is TGCAGTGCTAGAGTCGCGGGGGCGAGAAACATTCAGTACTTC. Protein product: CSARVAGARNIQYF.

This clonotype was recorded at least ten times. The chain couples TRBV5-4 to TRBJ2-3, with D maybe TRBD1 (5 bases). The CDR3 runs 13 residues. The germline V gene encodes CDR1 SGHNT and CDR2 YYREEE (reference sequence). V shed 6 bases and J shed 3 bases, with 11 bases lying between them. CDR3 nucleotides: TGTGCCAGCACGGCGCAGGGAACAGATACGCAGTATTTT. Amino acids: CASTAQGTDTQYF.

This clonotype was found many times. This chain links TRBV29-1 with TRBJ2-3; TRBD2 aligns across 15 bases. CDR1 is SQVTM, CDR2 ANQGSEA, per germline. The J segment lost 0 bases and the V segment lost 7 bases, leaving 8 bases of the junction unmatched. The CDR3 length is 17 residues. CDR3 sequence: CSAAGTSGGTSTDTQYF. The CDR3 DNA reads TGCAGCGCGGCCGGGACTAGCGGGGGGACTAGCACAGATACGCAGTATTTT.

This clonotype was counted many times. V is TRBV5-6 and J is TRBJ1-3; D is uncertain. Per germline, CDR1 SGHDT and CDR2 YYEEEE. This CDR3 comprises 15 residues. Between the trimmed V and J ends, which lost 0 bases and 0 bases, there was a span of 7 bases. CDR3 loop: CASSLVGVSGNTIYF. CDR3 sequence (DNA): TGTGCCAGCAGCTTGGTGGGAGTCTCTGGAAACACCATATATTTT.

The V and J genes are TRBV27 and TRBJ2-1; D not resolved. V dropped 6 bases and J dropped 8 bases, with 14 bases sitting between them. The CDR3 runs to 13 residues. The germline V gene has CDR1 MNHEY and CDR2 SMNVEV (reference sequence). The CDR3 reads CASSLRWGHEQFF. The CDR3 nucleotides read TGTGCCAGCAGCCTAAGGTGGGGTCATGAGCAGTTCTTC.

At least ten counts were recorded for this clonotype. The chain joins TRBV20-1 to TRBJ1-1, with a weak D call TRBD1 (5 bases). Trimming pared 2 bases from V and 7 bases from J, leaving 14 bases between. The CDR3 consists of 13 residues. Looked up from germline, CDR1 is DFQATT and CDR2 is SNEGSKA (reference sequence). CDR3 DNA sequence: TGCAGTGCTAGACAGGACATTATCCTTGAAGCTTTCTTT. It codes for CSARQDIILEAFF.

This clonotype has ten or more counts. This chain links TRBV11-2 with TRBJ2-2, with D tentatively TRBD2 (7 bases). CDR3 size: 15 residues. V was pared by 8 bases and J by 3 bases, with 16 bases between. Germline V gene lookup returns CDR1 SGHAT and CDR2 FQNNGV. The CDR3 sequence is CASLTGGSYTGELFF. CDR3 in DNA: TGTGCCAGCTTGACGGGGGGCTCATACACCGGGGAGCTGTTTTTT.

In its sample, this clonotype was seen many times. V usage is TRBV29-1 and J usage is TRBJ2-2; D gene ambiguous. This CDR3 contains 14 residues. The ends were cut back, 4 bases at V and 4 bases at J, with 13 bases in the middle. CDR1 SQVTM and CDR2 ANQGSEA come from the germline V gene. CDR3 loop: CSVVLGHFTGELFF. The CDR3 DNA is TGCAGCGTTGTATTAGGGCACTTCACCGGGGAGCTGTTTTTT.

Many counts were recorded for this clonotype. J is TRBJ2-4 and V is TRBV25-1; TRBD1 is a possible D gene (5 bases). The CDR3 is 17 residues long. Trimming took off 0 bases at V and 1 base at J, with 13 bases between the two ends. The germline V gene has CDR1 MGHDK and CDR2 SYGVNS. In nucleotides, the CDR3 is TGTGCCAGCAGTGAATATTCGGCAGGGTTCGCCAAAAACATTCAGTACTTC. This sequence encodes CASSEYSAGFAKNIQYF.

This clonotype was recorded at least ten times. The CDR3 DNA is TGTGCCAGCGCGGGGGCCGCCTACAATGAGCAGTTCTTC. It is translated as CASAGAAYNEQFF. The rearrangement uses TRBV2 and TRBJ2-1, with D possibly TRBD2 on 7 matching bases. With 8 bases removed from V and 2 bases from J, the gap between germline ends came to 10 bases. The CDR3 sequence is 13 residues long. Germline V gene sequence: CDR1 SNHLY, CDR2 FYNNEI.